Listed below are T cell receptor beta chains from one sample, sequenced in a study of OX40 agonist ivuxolimab in advanced cancers. Assay: immunoSEQ multiplex PCR; the TCRdb copy retains only in-frame clones and omits some. The sample lists some 100,000 clones, 92% seen once, with 3% to 3.5% in the top ten. The sample in question was CD4+ or CD8+ T cells sorted from blood, obtained in a trial of the OX40 agonist ivuxolimab. All receptors derive from an adult with an advanced solid tumor such as melanoma, head and neck, liver or kidney cancer. Each CDR3 is given with its conserved first and last residue. D genes are given only for firm matches. Clone size is given for some rows only: seen once, a few or many times, or a class if the clone is expanded.

j_gene,abundance,d_gene,v_gene,CDR3aa,CDR3nt
TRBJ2-2,.,.,TRBV6-4,CASSDWANTGELFF,TGCGCCAGCAGTGACTGGGCGAACACCGGGGAGCTGTTTTTT
TRBJ2-1,.,TRBD2,TRBV5-6,CASSFAREGPYNEQFF,TGTGCCAGCAGCTTCGCGAGGGAGGGCCCCTACAATGAGCAGTTCTTC
TRBJ1-1,.,.,TRBV13,CASSLTVNTEAFF,TGTGCCAGCAGCTTAACGGTTAACACTGAAGCTTTCTTT
TRBJ1-2,once,.,TRBV6-6,CASSPLAGEVGYTF,TGTGCCAGCAGTCCTCTGGCGGGGGAGGTTGGCTACACCTTC
TRBJ1-6,.,.,TRBV11-2,CASSLPGGKGNLQDF,TGTGCCAGCAGCCTCCCCGGGGGTAAGGGGAATCTCCAAGACTTT
TRBJ1-1,.,.,TRBV27,CASSFRGIRAEAFF,TGTGCCAGCAGTTTTCGAGGTATCAGGGCTGAAGCTTTCTTT
TRBJ1-2,once,.,TRBV29-1,CSAEEENNGNGYTF,TGCAGCGCCGAGGAGGAAAATAATGGAAATGGCTACACCTTC
TRBJ2-7,.,.,TRBV11-2,CASSLARDYEQYF,TGTGCCAGCAGCTTAGCGCGGGACTACGAGCAGTACTTC
TRBJ2-7,.,.,TRBV30,CAWSVGRGYEQYF,TGTGCCTGGAGTGTGGGCAGGGGATACGAGCAGTACTTC
TRBJ2-4,once,.,TRBV29-1,CSVEALGQLAKNIQYF,TGCAGCGTTGAAGCTCTTGGACAACTAGCCAAAAACATTCAGTACTTC
TRBJ1-2,once,.,TRBV2,CAAVAGFGGYTF,TGTGCCGCCGTCGCAGGGTTCGGTGGCTACACCTTC
TRBJ2-3,.,TRBD1,TRBV10-1,CASSELGQGEEDTQYF,TGCGCCAGCAGTGAGTTGGGACAGGGGGAGGAAGATACGCAGTATTTT
TRBJ2-7,.,.,TRBV5-6,CASSLGIYEQYF,TGTGCCAGCAGCTTGGGTATCTACGAGCAGTACTTC
TRBJ2-2,.,.,TRBV19,CASSIDGGPTGELFF,TGTGCCAGTAGTATTGATGGAGGCCCCACCGGGGAGCTGTTTTTT
TRBJ1-1,.,TRBD1,TRBV6-5,CASSWTGGNTEAFF,TGTGCCAGCAGTTGGACAGGGGGCAACACTGAAGCTTTCTTT
TRBJ2-1,.,TRBD1,TRBV6-5,CASSGGNEQFF,TGTGCCAGTTCAGGGGGCAATGAGCAGTTCTTC
TRBJ2-7,.,TRBD1,TRBV27,CASSSGTGPYEQYF,TGTGCCAGCAGTTCCGGGACAGGCCCCTACGAGCAGTACTTC
TRBJ1-3,.,.,TRBV5-4,CASSWGSDTIYF,TGTGCCAGCAGCTGGGGAAGTGACACCATATATTTT
TRBJ2-7,.,.,TRBV2,CASSVLDSYEQYF,TGTGCCAGCAGTGTCCTCGACAGCTACGAGCAGTACTTC
TRBJ1-1,.,.,TRBV6-5,CASSYWEGDTEAFF,TGTGCCAGCAGTTACTGGGAGGGAGACACTGAAGCTTTCTTT
TRBJ1-4,.,.,TRBV28,CASTMTGLNEKLFF,TGTGCCAGCACAATGACAGGTCTTAATGAAAAACTGTTTTTT
TRBJ2-3,.,TRBD1,TRBV5-6,CASSLLAGGSGLADTQYF,TGTGCCAGCAGCTTGCTGGCAGGGGGTTCGGGTCTCGCAGATACGCAGTATTTT
TRBJ2-3,.,.,TRBV19,CASSQGGSSTDTQYF,TGTGCCAGTAGCCAGGGAGGCTCTAGCACAGATACGCAGTATTTT
TRBJ1-5,.,.,TRBV6-1,CASSSKNQPQHF,TGTGCCAGCAGCTCAAAAAATCAGCCCCAGCATTTT
TRBJ1-3,.,.,TRBV13,CASSSETGSGNTIYF,TGTGCCAGCAGCTCTGAAACAGGCTCTGGAAACACCATATATTTT
TRBJ1-2,.,.,TRBV5-4,CASSLGGAYTF,TGTGCCAGCAGCTTGGGGGGGGCCTACACCTTC
TRBJ2-5,.,.,TRBV25-1,CASSEYQGGVRETQYF,TGTGCCAGCAGTGAATATCAGGGGGGAGTCAGGGAGACCCAGTACTTC
TRBJ2-5,.,.,TRBV13,CASSLVMRGLERETQYF,TGTGCCAGCAGCTTAGTTATGCGGGGGCTAGAAAGAGAGACCCAGTACTTC
TRBJ1-1,few,.,TRBV4-2,CASSQDFPGGDTEAFF,TGTGCCAGCAGCCAAGATTTCCCCGGGGGGGACACTGAAGCTTTCTTT
TRBJ2-5,.,TRBD2,TRBV9,CASSPGGAGPQETQYF,TGTGCCAGCAGCCCCGGGGGGGCAGGACCCCAAGAGACCCAGTACTTC
TRBJ2-7,.,TRBD1,TRBV27,CASSSQTGTDYEQYF,TGTGCCAGCAGTTCTCAAACCGGGACAGACTACGAGCAGTACTTC
TRBJ2-7,.,TRBD1,TRBV19,CASSIGTASYEQYF,TGTGCCAGTAGTATTGGGACAGCCTCCTACGAGCAGTACTTC
TRBJ2-7,.,.,TRBV6-6,CASSGLTGEQYF,TGTGCCAGCAGTGGCTTAACGGGAGAGCAGTACTTC
TRBJ1-5,.,.,TRBV4-3,CASSQGWGTGGNQPQHF,TGCGCCAGCAGCCAAGGGTGGGGAACGGGGGGCAATCAGCCCCAGCATTTT
TRBJ2-5,once,TRBD2,TRBV7-2,CASSPRTSGGRETQYF,TGTGCCAGCAGCCCTAGGACTAGCGGGGGGAGAGAGACCCAGTACTTC
TRBJ1-1,.,TRBD1,TRBV19,CASSMSGTGGSGTEAFF,TGTGCCTCCTCCATGTCCGGGACAGGGGGCTCGGGAACTGAAGCTTTCTTT
TRBJ1-5,.,.,TRBV18,CASSPRGQEYSNQPQHF,TGTGCCAGCTCACCACGCGGGCAGGAGTATAGCAATCAGCCCCAGCATTTT
TRBJ1-2,.,.,TRBV29-1,CSAESTGTYGYTF,TGCAGCGCTGAATCAACAGGGACCTATGGCTACACCTTC
TRBJ2-3,.,TRBD1,TRBV10-3,CAISESQGADTQYF,TGTGCCATCAGTGAGTCTCAGGGGGCAGATACGCAGTATTTT
TRBJ1-1,.,TRBD1,TRBV29-1,CSASTGMATEAFF,TGCAGCGCTTCGACAGGGATGGCCACTGAAGCTTTCTTT
TRBJ2-5,.,TRBD2,TRBV15,CATSRPTSGRYQETQYF,TGTGCCACCAGCAGACCTACTAGCGGGAGGTACCAAGAGACCCAGTACTTC
TRBJ2-5,.,TRBD1,TRBV7-6,CASSLWDRGLQETQYF,TGTGCCAGCAGCTTATGGGATAGGGGGCTACAAGAGACCCAGTACTTC
TRBJ1-1,.,.,TRBV4-2,CASSQETEAFF,TGTGCCAGCAGCCAAGAAACTGAAGCTTTCTTT
TRBJ1-2,.,.,TRBV4-1,CASSQEQGWGYTF,TGCGCCAGCAGCCAAGAACAGGGTTGGGGCTACACCTTC
TRBJ2-1,once,.,TRBV27,CASAVGGIPYNEQFF,TGTGCCAGCGCCGTGGGTGGGATCCCCTACAATGAGCAGTTCTTC
TRBJ1-1,.,TRBD1,TRBV28,CASRPGGTEAFF,TGTGCCAGCAGACCAGGGGGCACTGAAGCTTTCTTT